These T cell receptor beta chains were read from a single sample in a study of CD8+ T cells in alopecia areata. Sequencing used immunoSEQ multiplex PCR; TCRdb keeps in-frame clones, though not all of them. The data show 93,000 or so clones, 55% seen once. The sample comprised CD4+ T cells sorted from blood. The receptors were sampled from a human donor in good health. Each CDR3 is given with its conserved first and last residue. The order of the fields is CDR3 length, V gene, J gene, clone size, D gene, CDR3 protein, CDR3 DNA. The D gene is left open where the match is weak. Clone size is not always given. Where it is, it says once, few, many or a class for expanded clones.

len: 12
v_gene: TRBV18
j_gene: TRBJ1-3
abundance: NA
d_gene: NA
CDR3aa: CASSPVGNTIYF
CDR3nt: TGTGCCAGCTCACCAGTTGGAAACACCATATATTTT

len: 17
v_gene: TRBV4-1
j_gene: TRBJ2-6
abundance: few
d_gene: NA
CDR3aa: CASSQWALNSGANVLTF
CDR3nt: TGCGCCAGCAGCCAATGGGCACTCAACTCTGGGGCCAACGTCCTGACTTTC

len: 14
v_gene: TRBV29-1
j_gene: TRBJ1-2
abundance: NA
d_gene: NA
CDR3aa: CSVEDRQGGDGYTF
CDR3nt: TGCAGCGTTGAAGATAGGCAAGGCGGGGATGGCTACACCTTC

len: 14
v_gene: TRBV30
j_gene: TRBJ2-7
abundance: NA
d_gene: NA
CDR3aa: CACQTGYGALEQYF
CDR3nt: TGTGCCTGTCAAACGGGGTACGGCGCCTTAGAGCAGTACTTC

len: 17
v_gene: TRBV2
j_gene: TRBJ2-3
abundance: NA
d_gene: NA
CDR3aa: CASSPVGHLFRTDTQYF
CDR3nt: TGTGCCAGCAGCCCTGTGGGACATCTTTTCCGCACAGATACGCAGTATTTT

len: 15
v_gene: TRBV5-6
j_gene: TRBJ2-6
abundance: NA
d_gene: NA
CDR3aa: CASSFTGSGANVLTF
CDR3nt: TGTGCCAGCAGCTTCACAGGCTCTGGGGCCAACGTCCTGACTTTC

len: 13
v_gene: TRBV12-5
j_gene: TRBJ2-2
abundance: NA
d_gene: NA
CDR3aa: CASGLASTGELFF
CDR3nt: TGTGCTAGTGGTTTAGCTAGCACCGGGGAGCTGTTTTTT

len: 14
v_gene: TRBV28
j_gene: TRBJ2-4
abundance: NA
d_gene: TRBD2
CDR3aa: CASKSGGTRNIQYF
CDR3nt: TGTGCCAGCAAAAGCGGGGGGACGAGAAACATTCAGTACTTC

len: 14
v_gene: TRBV28
j_gene: TRBJ2-1
abundance: NA
d_gene: TRBD2
CDR3aa: CASRRLADYNEQFF
CDR3nt: TGTGCCAGCAGGAGACTAGCGGACTACAATGAGCAGTTCTTC

len: 13
v_gene: TRBV28
j_gene: TRBJ1-1
abundance: few
d_gene: NA
CDR3aa: CASSLKVTVQAFF
CDR3nt: TGTGCCAGCAGTTTAAAGGTTACGGTACAAGCTTTCTTT

len: 15
v_gene: TRBV15
j_gene: TRBJ1-2
abundance: NA
d_gene: NA
CDR3aa: CATSRDRRTSYGYTF
CDR3nt: TGTGCCACCAGCAGAGATCGGCGGACATCCTATGGCTACACCTTC

len: 15
v_gene: TRBV4-1
j_gene: TRBJ1-6
abundance: NA
d_gene: NA
CDR3aa: CASSQDEGRNSPLHF
CDR3nt: TGCGCCAGCAGCCAAGATGAGGGTAGGAATTCACCCCTCCACTTT

len: 19
v_gene: TRBV7-2
j_gene: TRBJ2-1
abundance: few
d_gene: TRBD2
CDR3aa: CASSPRGAGGHSSYNEQFF
CDR3nt: TGTGCCAGCAGCCCGAGGGGAGCGGGGGGCCATAGCTCCTACAATGAGCAGTTCTTC

len: 13
v_gene: TRBV14
j_gene: TRBJ2-5
abundance: NA
d_gene: NA
CDR3aa: CASSSTVSETQYF
CDR3nt: TGTGCCAGCAGCTCGACTGTGTCGGAGACCCAGTACTTC

len: 14
v_gene: TRBV6-6
j_gene: TRBJ2-7
abundance: NA
d_gene: NA
CDR3aa: CASSLPGHSYEQYF
CDR3nt: TGTGCCAGCAGTCTGCCGGGACACTCCTACGAGCAGTACTTC

len: 14
v_gene: TRBV7-9
j_gene: TRBJ1-6
abundance: many
d_gene: NA
CDR3aa: CASSLGRRNSPLHF
CDR3nt: TGTGCCAGCAGCTTGGGACGGCGTAATTCACCCCTCCACTTT

len: 15
v_gene: TRBV29-1
j_gene: TRBJ2-5
abundance: few
d_gene: NA
CDR3aa: CSGWARGAPQETQYF
CDR3nt: TGCAGCGGGTGGGCAAGGGGGGCACCTCAAGAGACCCAGTACTTC

len: 17
v_gene: TRBV7-8
j_gene: TRBJ2-6
abundance: few
d_gene: TRBD2
CDR3aa: CASSGAGGLSGANVLTF
CDR3nt: TGTGCCAGCAGCGGAGCGGGGGGCCTCTCTGGGGCCAACGTCCTGACTTTC

len: 15
v_gene: TRBV4-2
j_gene: TRBJ2-1
abundance: NA
d_gene: NA
CDR3aa: CASSQDKQDYNEQFF
CDR3nt: TGTGCCAGCAGCCAAGATAAACAGGATTACAATGAGCAGTTCTTC

len: 12
v_gene: TRBV29-1
j_gene: TRBJ1-1
abundance: NA
d_gene: NA
CDR3aa: CSVEDQSGEAFF
CDR3nt: TGCAGCGTTGAAGATCAGTCCGGTGAAGCTTTCTTT

len: 17
v_gene: TRBV11-2
j_gene: TRBJ2-1
abundance: NA
d_gene: TRBD2
CDR3aa: CASSFLAGGSSYNEQFF
CDR3nt: TGTGCCAGCAGCTTTCTAGCGGGGGGGAGCTCCTACAATGAGCAGTTCTTC

len: 14
v_gene: TRBV7-2
j_gene: TRBJ2-7
abundance: NA
d_gene: NA
CDR3aa: CASSSPRSSYEQYF
CDR3nt: TGTGCCAGCAGCTCCCCCCGTAGCTCCTACGAGCAGTACTTC

len: 12
v_gene: TRBV10-3
j_gene: TRBJ1-2
abundance: few
d_gene: TRBD1
CDR3aa: CAISRGQGTYTF
CDR3nt: TGTGCCATCAGTCGCGGACAGGGTACCTACACCTTC

len: 14
v_gene: TRBV11-2
j_gene: TRBJ2-3
abundance: NA
d_gene: TRBD1
CDR3aa: CASRWTGSTDTQYF
CDR3nt: TGTGCCAGCAGGTGGACAGGGAGCACAGATACGCAGTATTTT

len: 11
v_gene: TRBV2
j_gene: TRBJ1-1
abundance: few
d_gene: NA
CDR3aa: CASRELVEAFF
CDR3nt: TGTGCCAGCAGAGAGCTAGTTGAAGCTTTCTTT

len: 15
v_gene: TRBV29-1
j_gene: TRBJ2-3
abundance: few
d_gene: NA
CDR3aa: CSVGFQTSTADTQYF
CDR3nt: TGCAGCGTTGGTTTTCAGACGTCGACCGCAGATACGCAGTATTTT

len: 12
v_gene: TRBV19
j_gene: TRBJ1-5
abundance: few
d_gene: NA
CDR3aa: CASRDWVQPQHF
CDR3nt: TGTGCCAGTAGGGATTGGGTCCAGCCCCAGCATTTT

len: 16
v_gene: TRBV7-9
j_gene: TRBJ2-3
abundance: NA
d_gene: TRBD2
CDR3aa: CASSLRAGGPTDTQYF
CDR3nt: TGTGCCAGCAGCTTACGAGCGGGGGGCCCCACAGATACGCAGTATTTT

len: 16
v_gene: TRBV7-8
j_gene: TRBJ2-5
abundance: NA
d_gene: NA
CDR3aa: CASSLRAYTNQETQYF
CDR3nt: TGTGCCAGCAGCCTTAGAGCGTACACGAACCAAGAGACCCAGTACTTC